The present entry profiles one T cell receptor (beta chain) with its context. Its antigen remains unidentified. This sample is part of a study of identical twins. Study observations and caveats: Carriage of fewer insertions was seen in abundant cord blood beta clonotypes, whereas memory repertoires showed none. Within beta out-of-frame sequences, the excess sharing observed between twins was weaker. Out-of-frame alpha sequences common to twins exhibited an excess of low generation probability.

Between the trimmed V and J ends, which lost 10 bases and 5 bases, there was a span of 14 bases. This CDR3 has 12 amino acids. Germline V lookup: CDR1 LNHDA, CDR2 SQIVND (reference sequence). Template switching introduced a universal primer site, and the cDNA bore unique molecular identifiers. In TCRdb, the 5' RACE reads were re-called with MiXCR into one record per CDR3 protein. The sample lists some 260,000 distinct CDR3 sequences; more than 12% were seen once. Sequenced material: memory (CD45RO+) T cells sorted from blood. The rearrangement uses TRBV19 and TRBJ2-5; D gene unclear. The TCR originated in a woman between 18 and 29 years old in good health. The CDR3 sequence is CATSPDDETQYF. CDR3 DNA: TGTGCCACCTCGCCGGATGACGAGACCCAGTACTTC. Full variable domain (outside the CDR3, taken from reference TRBV19 and TRBJ2-5): DGGITQSPKYLFRKEGQNVTLSCEQNLNHDAMYWYRQDPGQGLRLIYYSQIVNDFQKGDIAEGYSVSREKKESFPLTVTSAQKNPTAFYLCATSPDDETQYFGPGTRLLVL.